This T cell receptor beta chain was documented in a study of metastatic and nonmetastatic thyroid tumors. CDR3 size: 14 residues. V was clipped by 3 bases and J by 5 bases, with 13 bases between them. Germline values: CDR1 MNHNS, CDR2 SASEGT. TCRdb re-called the PCR reads with MiXCR. The sample consists of approximately 84,000 clones, just under 15% of them appearing once. No patient had received any treatment before thyroid surgery. This chain uses TRBV6-1 with TRBJ1-2; the D gene is possibly TRBD1 (5 bases). The receptor's source is a female donor with papillary thyroid cancer or a benign thyroid nodule (not recorded which). Some clones in this sample may be carry-over from other donors' samples. The specimen was blood. CDR3 coding DNA: TGTGCCAGCAGTGACGTTGGGGGTCATTATGGCTACACCTTC. It codes for CASSDVGGHYGYTF.